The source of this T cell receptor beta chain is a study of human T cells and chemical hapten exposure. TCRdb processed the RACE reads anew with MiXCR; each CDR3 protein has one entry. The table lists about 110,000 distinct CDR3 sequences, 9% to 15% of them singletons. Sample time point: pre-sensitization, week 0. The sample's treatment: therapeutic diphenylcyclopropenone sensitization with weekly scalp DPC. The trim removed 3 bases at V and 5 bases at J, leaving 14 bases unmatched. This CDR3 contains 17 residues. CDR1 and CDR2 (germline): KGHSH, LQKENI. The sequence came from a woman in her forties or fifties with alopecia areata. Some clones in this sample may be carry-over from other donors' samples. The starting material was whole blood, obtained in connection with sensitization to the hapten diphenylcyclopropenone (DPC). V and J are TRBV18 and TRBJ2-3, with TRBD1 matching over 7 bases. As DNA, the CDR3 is TGTGCCAGCTCACCGGTTCCGCCGACAGGGTCGGGAGATACGCAGTATTTT. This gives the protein CASSPVPPTGSGDTQYF. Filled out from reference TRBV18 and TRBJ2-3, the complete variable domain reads NAGVMQNPRHLVRRRGQEARLRCSPMKGHSHVYWYRQLPEEGLKFMVYLQKENIIDESGMPKERFSAEFPKEGPSILRIQQVVRGDSAAYFCASSPVPPTGSGDTQYFGPGTRLTVL.